A selection of T cell receptor beta chains follows, all from one sample in a study of shared clonotypes between healthy human individuals. Produced via immunoSEQ multiplex PCR; TCRdb's table is partial and in-frame only. This table has some 1.1 million clones, approximately 80% appearing once. Sequencing input: memory CD4+ T cells from PBMCs. The receptors originated from a man younger than 35 in good health. Some clones in this sample may be carry-over from other donors' samples. The CDR3 runs from the conserved cysteine through the conserved F or W. The order of the fields is D gene, J gene, CDR3 length, V gene, clone size, CDR3 DNA, CDR3 protein. D genes are given only for firm matches. A row's size may be missing; if present it is once, few, many or a size class.

- | TRBJ1-4 | 16 | TRBV7-2 | - | TGTGCCAGCAGCTTAGGTCTTGGGGTTCGTCATGAAAAACTGTTTTTT | CASSLGLGVRHEKLFF
- | TRBJ1-1 | 15 | TRBV29-1 | few | TGCAGCGTTGACATCAGCCCTCAGGGTAGGACTGAAGCTTTCTTT | CSVDISPQGRTEAFF
- | TRBJ1-2 | 14 | TRBV28 | - | TGTGCCAGCAGTGATGATACCGGGGCCTATGGCTACACCTTC | CASSDDTGAYGYTF
- | TRBJ1-3 | 15 | TRBV11-2 | - | TGTGCCAGCAGCTTAGTGGCTGGGTTCGGAAACACCATATATTTC | CASSLVAGFGNTIYF
- | TRBJ2-3 | 15 | TRBV11-3 | many | TGTGCCAGCAGCTTAGGTCAGAGCCCCACAGATACGCAGTATTTT | CASSLGQSPTDTQYF
TRBD2 | TRBJ2-1 | 16 | TRBV28 | - | TGTGCCAGCAGTTCCCCTCGGACTAGCGGGACTGATGAGCAGTTCTTC | CASSSPRTSGTDEQFF
TRBD1 | TRBJ1-5 | 14 | TRBV6-1 | - | TGTGCCAGCATGCAGGACAGGGAAGGGCAGCCCCAGCATTTT | CASMQDREGQPQHF
- | TRBJ1-2 | 14 | TRBV28 | - | TGTGCCAGCAGTTCCACCGGTACATATTATGGCTACACCTTC | CASSSTGTYYGYTF
TRBD1 | TRBJ1-1 | 18 | TRBV28 | - | TGTGCCAGCAGTTTATTTTCTTGGGGACAGGGGGAGGACACTGAAGCTTTCTTT | CASSLFSWGQGEDTEAFF
TRBD2 | TRBJ2-7 | 14 | TRBV30 | - | TGTGCCTGGAGTAGGGGACTAGCGATATACGAGCAGTACTTC | CAWSRGLAIYEQYF
- | TRBJ2-7 | 14 | TRBV6-5 | - | TGTGCCAGCCAACCGGGACTCAGAGCCTACGAGCAGTACTTC | CASQPGLRAYEQYF
TRBD1 | TRBJ1-2 | 15 | TRBV6-5 | - | TGTGCCAGCAGTTACTCCCCAGGGGGGAACTATGGCTACACCTTC | CASSYSPGGNYGYTF
- | TRBJ2-5 | 11 | TRBV20-1 | once | TGCAGTGCTACGCATCAAGAGACCCAGTACTTC | CSATHQETQYF
- | TRBJ2-1 | 14 | TRBV5-1 | - | TGCGCCAGCAGCGCTGAGGCTGGCTACAATGAGCAGTTCTTC | CASSAEAGYNEQFF
- | TRBJ2-3 | 14 | TRBV9 | - | TGTGCCAGCAGCGTAGCGCAGGGGCCCGATACGCAGTATTTT | CASSVAQGPDTQYF
- | TRBJ2-7 | 14 | TRBV28 | - | TGTGCCAGCAGATCCTCGACTAGTCAGAACGAGCAGTACTTC | CASRSSTSQNEQYF
- | TRBJ2-7 | 15 | TRBV5-1 | - | TGCGCCAGCCACCGGGGTACTTCCTTCTCCTACGAGCAGTACTTC | CASHRGTSFSYEQYF
- | TRBJ2-5 | 14 | TRBV11-2 | few | TGTGCCAGCAGCCCTGGCGGGGGCAGAGAGACCCAGTACTTC | CASSPGGGRETQYF
TRBD2 | TRBJ2-1 | 16 | TRBV11-3 | - | TGTGCCAGCAGCACAGGGACTAGCGGGAGGGTCAATGAGCAGTTCTTC | CASSTGTSGRVNEQFF
- | TRBJ1-5 | 15 | TRBV19 | many | TGTGCCAGTAGTGATCCCAGGACAGGCAATCAGCCCCAGCATTTT | CASSDPRTGNQPQHF
- | TRBJ2-7 | 12 | TRBV11-2 | many | TGTGCCAGCAGCGTAGACAGAGACGAGCAGTACTTC | CASSVDRDEQYF
TRBD1 | TRBJ2-7 | 15 | TRBV5-1 | - | TGCGCCAGCAGCTTGGTGGGACAGGGTAGTTCCGAGCAGTACTTC | CASSLVGQGSSEQYF
- | TRBJ2-6 | 15 | TRBV5-8 | once | TGTGCCAGCAGCTTGCCAGGGCCCGGGGCCAACGTCCTGACTTTC | CASSLPGPGANVLTF
TRBD1 | TRBJ1-5 | 14 | TRBV4-2 | - | TGTGCCAGCTCTGACAGGGTGAGCAATCAGCCCCAGCATTTT | CASSDRVSNQPQHF
TRBD2 | TRBJ2-7 | 19 | TRBV27 | many | TGTGCCAGCAGTTTATCTATCCGCGGACAGCGGGAGCTTCCCTACGAGCAGTACTTC | CASSLSIRGQRELPYEQYF
TRBD2 | TRBJ2-7 | 15 | TRBV9 | - | TGTGCCAGCAGCGTAGGGGCGCAGAGGGGAGGGGAGCAGTACTTC | CASSVGAQRGGEQYF
TRBD2 | TRBJ2-1 | 15 | TRBV6-1 | many | TGTGCCAGCAGTGAAATCGCGGGAGGGCCTCAGAAACAGTTCTTC | CASSEIAGGPQKQFF
TRBD2 | TRBJ2-1 | 15 | TRBV7-9 | - | TGTGCCAGCAGCTTACTAGGCGGGAGTGTAAATGAGCAGTTCTTC | CASSLLGGSVNEQFF
- | TRBJ1-1 | 12 | TRBV28 | - | TGTGCCAGCAGTTTTAGAGACACTGAAGCTTTCTTT | CASSFRDTEAFF
- | TRBJ2-4 | 17 | TRBV7-3 | - | TGTGCCAGGACGGGGGACCCCAGACGTCGAGCCAAAAACATTCAGTACTTC | CARTGDPRRRAKNIQYF
- | TRBJ2-7 | 17 | TRBV5-1 | - | TGCGCCAGCAGCTTGGAGGGTGGTAGAGAGGGCTCCTACGAGCAGTACTTC | CASSLEGGREGSYEQYF